The 22 T cell receptor beta chains below all came from one sample that was sequenced in a study of blood T cell repertoires in COVID-19. Produced via immunoSEQ multiplex PCR; TCRdb's table is partial and in-frame only. The sample consists of roughly 120,000 clones, about nine tenths of them appearing once. The sample consisted of peripheral blood. Source of these receptors: a human donor in a cohort sampled during active COVID-19.

The chain links TRBV10-3 to TRBJ1-2; 9 nucleotides match TRBD1. Germline V lookup: CDR1 ENHRY, CDR2 SYGVKD. The CDR3 is 15 residues long. V lost 11 bases and J lost 2; bases outside the gene matches: 12. In nucleotides, the CDR3 is TGTGCCTCACAATTTGGGGGACAGGGAAACTATGGCTACACCTTC. Protein product: CASQFGGQGNYGYTF.

This sequence joins TRBV19 and TRBJ1-5; D uncertain. The CDR3 spans 14 residues. Germline loops: CDR1 LNHDA, CDR2 SQIVND (reference sequence). The ends were cut back, 1 base at V and 7 bases at J, with 11 bases in the middle. This CDR3 reads CASSIGRGGQPQHF. In DNA, the CDR3 is TGTGCCAGTAGTATAGGCCGGGGAGGACAGCCCCAGCATTTT.

This clone was observed once. This chain uses TRBV3-1 (or the pseudogene TRBV3-2) with TRBJ1-2; D uncertain. With 0 bases removed from V and 6 bases from J, the gap between germline ends came to 14 bases. The CDR3 loop spans 15 amino acids. Per the germline V gene, CDR1 is LGHDT and CDR2 is YNNKEL (reference sequence). This CDR3 is CASSQESRVRHGYTF. In nucleotides, the CDR3 is TGTGCCAGCAGCCAAGAATCGAGGGTCCGCCATGGCTACACCTTC.

V and J are TRBV5-1 and TRBJ2-3; 13 bases map to TRBD2. The CDR3 length is 17 residues. Unmatched junction bases numbered 2, after V lost 0 bases and J lost 1 base. Germline CDR1 reads SGHRS; CDR2 reads YFSETQ. The CDR3 reads CASSLGTSGRGTDTQYF. CDR3 in DNA: TGCGCCAGCAGCTTGGGGACTAGCGGGAGAGGCACAGATACGCAGTATTTT.

V is TRBV15 and J is TRBJ1-1, with D unresolved. Per the germline V gene, CDR1 is LNHNV and CDR2 is YYDKDF (reference sequence). The length of the CDR3 is 13 residues. The ends were cut back, 5 bases at V and 4 bases at J, with 11 bases in the middle. The CDR3 here is CATSPFVVTEAFF. CDR3 bases: TGTGCCACCAGCCCGTTCGTCGTCACTGAAGCTTTCTTT.

This clone was picked up many times. The V call is TRBV12-3 or TRBV12-4, the J call TRBJ1-2, with D possibly matching TRBD1 (6 bases). The CDR3 loop spans 12 amino acids. V was shortened by 2 bases and J by 6 bases, with 7 bases between the two germline ends. CDR3 amino acids: CASSLTGNGYTF. CDR3 DNA sequence: TGTGCCAGCAGTTTAACAGGGAATGGCTACACCTTC.

This chain connects TRBV5-4 to TRBJ2-1; D is possibly TRBD2 (5 bases). The CDR3 loop spans 11 amino acids. CDR1 is SGHNT and CDR2 is YYREEE in the germline V gene (reference sequence). V was cut by 4 bases and J by 12 bases, with 11 bases left in between. The DNA of the CDR3 is TGTGCCAGCAGCCTAGGAGGTGGGCAGTTCTTC. Amino acid sequence: CASSLGGGQFF. The variable domain in full, completed from reference TRBV5-4 and TRBJ2-1, reads ETGVTQSPTHLIKTRGQQVTLRCSSQSGHNTVSWYQQALGQGPQFIFQYYREEENGRGNFPPRFSGLQFPNYSSELNVNALELDDSALYLCASSLGGGQFFGPGTRLTVL.

The rearrangement links TRBV5-1 to TRBJ2-3; 7 bases map to TRBD2. From germline, CDR1 is SGHRS and CDR2 YFSETQ. The CDR3 runs to 17 residues. V shed 4 bases and J 1 base; nucleotides not matched to a gene: 12. DNA of the CDR3: TGCGCCAGCAGCCCCGCCTCCAGCGGGGCTCGCACAGATACGCAGTATTTT. Residues: CASSPASSGARTDTQYF.

CDR3 sequence (DNA): TGCGCCAGCAGCTTGGACGGACAACCAATGATGAACACTGAAGCTTTCTTT. Protein product: CASSLDGQPMMNTEAFF. The rearrangement links TRBV5-1 to TRBJ1-1; tentative D call: TRBD1 (5 bases). Trimming took off 0 bases at V and 0 bases at J, with 15 bases between the two ends. Germline V gene data show CDR1 as SGHRS and CDR2 as YFSETQ. This CDR3 contains 17 residues.

V gene TRBV6-5 combines with J gene TRBJ2-1, with a weak D call TRBD2 (5 bases). V shed 4 bases and J shed 0 bases, with 10 bases lying between them. This CDR3 is 15 amino acids long. Germline V gives CDR1 MNHEY, CDR2 SVGAGI. The CDR3 DNA reads as TGTGCCAGCAGTTCGGACTTTAACTCCTACAATGAGCAGTTCTTC. Its protein is CASSSDFNSYNEQFF.

The chain recombines TRBV5-4 with TRBJ2-7, with 7 bases lining up with TRBD1. Losses at the gene ends were 5 bases for V and 4 bases for J; bases not matched to a gene: 12. Germline loops: CDR1 SGHNT, CDR2 YYREEE (reference sequence). The CDR3 spans 15 residues. The CDR3 sequence: CASSYYRGSPYEQYF. The CDR3 bases are TGTGCCAGCAGTTACTACAGGGGTAGCCCTTACGAGCAGTACTTC.

This chain joins TRBV30 and TRBJ2-1, with 9 bases that match TRBD2. The CDR3 totals 16 residues. From germline, CDR1 is GTSNPN and CDR2 SVGIG (reference sequence). Trimming at V came to 3 bases and at J to 0 bases, leaving 6 bases not matched to a gene. The CDR3 nucleotides read TGTGCCTGGAGGCTAGCGGGGATTAGCTCCTACAATGAGCAGTTCTTC. Protein sequence: CAWRLAGISSYNEQFF.

This chain links TRBV6-4 with TRBJ1-1; tentative D call: TRBD1 (5 bases). This CDR3 contains 15 residues. Germline V lookup: CDR1 MRHNA, CDR2 SNTAGT. Between the trimmed V and J ends, which lost 5 bases and 3 bases, there was a span of 16 bases. The CDR3 nucleotides are TGTGCCAGCAGTTTCTGGCAGGGAGGTGACACTGAAGCTTTCTTT. It translates to CASSFWQGGDTEAFF.

This chain uses TRBV19 with TRBJ2-3, with TRBD1 matching over 10 bases. This CDR3 has 17 residues. Trimming removed 1 base from V and 6 bases from J; junction bases left unmatched: 10. Germline V gene data show CDR1 as LNHDA and CDR2 as SQIVND (reference sequence). The CDR3: CASSIGYVTGGMDTQYF. The CDR3 region has the DNA TGTGCCAGTAGTATAGGGTACGTGACAGGGGGCATGGATACGCAGTATTTT.

The chain carries TRBV14 and TRBJ2-2; a weak D match, TRBD1 (6 bases). CDR1 SGHDN and CDR2 FVKESK come from the germline V gene. CDR3 length: 14 amino acids. V lost 6 bases to trimming and J lost 7 bases, with 15 bases between them. CDR3 protein: CASRTSGAGGELFF. CDR3 nucleotides: TGTGCCAGCAGGACGTCAGGGGCGGGCGGGGAGCTGTTTTTT.

The chain links TRBV9 to TRBJ2-2; TRBD1 agrees at 8 bases. The CDR3 has 18 residues. Germline V gene sequence: CDR1 SGDLS, CDR2 YYNGEE. V dropped 2 bases and J dropped 4; count of bases not matched to a gene: 13. The CDR3 DNA reads TGTGCCAGCAGCGTTTGGGTCAGCAGGGGGCGCGGCACCGGGGAGCTGTTTTTT. Its protein is CASSVWVSRGRGTGELFF.

This clone appeared once. This chain links TRBV28 with TRBJ1-1; the D is unclear. Looked up from germline, CDR1 is MDHEN and CDR2 is SYDVKM. Trimming took off 7 bases at V and 4 bases at J, with 13 bases between the two ends. The CDR3 length is 13 residues. The CDR3 loop reads CASTNGRGTEAFF. CDR3 coding DNA: TGTGCCAGCACCAATGGCCGGGGCACTGAAGCTTTCTTT.

The V and J genes are TRBV6-5 and TRBJ2-7, with TRBD1 as a possible D gene (5 bases). Germline assignment: CDR1 MNHEY and CDR2 SVGAGI. This CDR3 is 13 amino acids long. Trimming removed 6 bases at V and 0 bases at J, with 9 bases between. This chain's CDR3 is CASSRQYSYEQYF. CDR3 nucleotides: TGTGCCAGCAGCCGACAGTACTCCTACGAGCAGTACTTC.

This chain links TRBV7-7 with TRBJ2-3, with D possibly TRBD2 on 6 matching bases. The germline V and J ends were trimmed by 5 bases and 1 base, with 10 bases remaining between them. Germline loops: CDR1 SSHAT, CDR2 FNYEAQ (reference sequence). CDR3 length: 14 amino acids. CDR3 coding DNA: TGTGCCAGCAGCCCGGGGACTGGCACAGATACGCAGTATTTT. It specifies CASSPGTGTDTQYF.

CDR3 amino acids: CASSLAPGTSGDNEQFF. The DNA of the CDR3 is TGTGCCAGCAGCTTAGCGCCCGGGACTAGCGGGGACAATGAGCAGTTCTTC. This rearrangement joins TRBV7-2 to TRBJ2-1; 13 nucleotides match TRBD2. From germline, CDR1 is SGHTA and CDR2 FQGNSA. The CDR3 runs to 17 residues. V was clipped by 0 bases and J by 5 bases; unmatched bases: 4.

V is TRBV2 and J is TRBJ1-4; the D is unclear. The V gene's germline CDR1 is SNHLY and CDR2 FYNNEI. Trimming took 7 bases from V and 8 from J, leaving 8 bases between them. The CDR3 is 11 residues long. DNA of the CDR3: TGTGCCAGCACAACGGAGGAAAAACTGTTTTTT. Its protein product is CASTTEEKLFF.

This clone was seen just once. The rearrangement joins TRBV19 to TRBJ1-1; 7 bases match TRBD1. The CDR3 covers 15 residues. The germline V gene has CDR1 LNHDA and CDR2 SQIVND (reference sequence). CDR3 nucleotide sequence: TGTGCAAGCACAAAGGGGACAGAAAAGAACACTGAAGCTTTCTTT. Amino acids: CASTKGTEKNTEAFF.